Below, one TCR beta chain is given with its context. The data were obtained in a study of cytomegalovirus exposure and HLA in healthy donors. Use of 60 Vbeta and 13 Jbeta primers characterized the PCR. Libraries were prepared by immunoSEQ multiplex PCR; TCRdb keeps only in-frame clonotypes and omits some of them. Of approximately 110,000 clones in the sample, approximately 69% were seen once. Sample: PBMCs. The receptor was derived from a man under 40 in good health and CMV-seronegative.

CDR3 DNA: TGTGCCAGCAGCTTGGGTAGCGGGGTTCAAGAGACCCAGTACTTC. Protein sequence: CASSLGSGVQETQYF. J is TRBJ2-5 and V is TRBV5-4, with 8 bases matching TRBD2. This CDR3 region has 15 residues. The ends lost 0 bases at V and 2 bases at J; junction bases unmatched: 3. CDR1 is SGHNT and CDR2 is YYREEE in the germline V gene (reference sequence).